The 8 T cell receptor beta chains in this list originate from one sample, sequenced in a study of blood T cell repertoires in COVID-19. Profiled with immunoSEQ multiplex PCR; TCRdb holds only in-frame clones, not every one. The table records 300,000 to 400,000 clones, more than 75% of them present only once. Sequencing used PBMCs or T cells enriched from blood (not recorded which). All receptors derive from a young woman who had recovered from COVID-19.

The chain is built from TRBV7-2 and TRBJ2-5; 7 nucleotides agree with TRBD1. The length of the CDR3 is 16 residues. V shed 4 bases, J shed 4 bases, and the junction held 12 bases outside the gene matches. Germline V gene data show CDR1 as SGHTA and CDR2 as FQGNSA. CDR3 residues: CASSSRLRQGGETQYF. CDR3 nucleotides: TGTGCCAGCAGCTCTCGACTAAGACAGGGCGGAGAGACCCAGTACTTC.

The CDR3 region has the DNA TGCGCCAGCAGCCAATTTCCGGGACAGGGAGCTTTCTTT. Translation: CASSQFPGQGAFF. The chain couples TRBV4-1 to TRBJ1-1, with TRBD1 matching 9 bases. The junction had 5 bases not matched to a gene; V was cut back by 2 bases and J by 10 bases. The CDR3 runs 13 residues. Germline loops: CDR1 MGHRA, CDR2 YSYEKL.

The chain recombines TRBV6-5 with TRBJ1-4; maybe TRBD1 (6 bases). Germline V lookup: CDR1 MNHEY, CDR2 SVGAGI. V was trimmed by 0 bases and J by 3 bases, leaving 8 bases between them. This CDR3 contains 15 residues. The CDR3: CASSYSRGANEKLFF. CDR3 in DNA: TGTGCCAGCAGTTACTCCAGGGGTGCTAATGAAAAACTGTTTTTT.

This rearrangement joins TRBV18 to TRBJ1-2; a weak D match, TRBD1 (6 bases). V was shortened by 3 bases and J by 2 bases, with 16 bases between the two germline ends. CDR3 length: 16 amino acids. Germline V gene lookup returns CDR1 KGHSH and CDR2 LQKENI. In DNA form, the CDR3 reads TGTGCCAGCTCACCCCAAAGGACAGATCTCAACTATGGCTACACCTTC. Amino acids: CASSPQRTDLNYGYTF. The whole variable domain, remainder taken from reference TRBV18 and TRBJ1-2, is NAGVMQNPRHLVRRRGQEARLRCSPMKGHSHVYWYRQLPEEGLKFMVYLQKENIIDESGMPKERFSAEFPKEGPSILRIQQVVRGDSAAYFCASSPQRTDLNYGYTFGSGTRLTVV.

The chain has TRBV27 and TRBJ1-1, with 8 bases aligning to TRBD1. This CDR3 is 18 amino acids long. Germline CDR1 is MNHEY and CDR2 is SMNVEV (reference sequence). With V trimmed by 3 bases and J by 1 base, 13 bases remained unmatched. CDR3 DNA sequence: TGTGCCAGCAGTTTCTATGGACAGGGCTCTGACAAGAACACTGAAGCTTTCTTT. Amino acid sequence: CASSFYGQGSDKNTEAFF.

This clone has a single count. The rearrangement links TRBV19 to TRBJ1-5; D is unclear. The V gene lost 4 bases and the J gene lost 5 bases, with 6 bases spanning the gap. Per germline, CDR1 LNHDA and CDR2 SQIVND (reference sequence). The CDR3 sequence is 12 residues long. Written as DNA, the CDR3 is TGTGCCAGTAGTACGGGGTATCAGCCCCAGCATTTT. Encoded protein: CASSTGYQPQHF.

The rearrangement uses TRBV24-1 and TRBJ2-3, with a weak D call TRBD1 (6 bases). The CDR3 has 15 residues. The germline gives CDR1 KGHDR, CDR2 SFDVKD. Trimming shortened V by 5 bases and J by 1 base, and 12 bases separated the two germline ends. In nucleotides, the CDR3 is TGTGCCACCAGTGGGGGAGCAGGGGGCACAGATACGCAGTATTTT. This codes for CATSGGAGGTDTQYF.

The chain uses TRBV7-2 and TRBJ1-2; D is uncertain. The V end lost 3 bases, the J end lost 5 bases, and 16 bases lay between the germline ends. Per germline, CDR1 SGHTA and CDR2 FQGNSA. The CDR3 sequence is 15 residues long. CDR3 in DNA: TGTGCCAGCAGCTTCCAGAGTAGCCCAAGTTATGGCTACACCTTC. It encodes CASSFQSSPSYGYTF.